Below, one T cell receptor (beta chain) is given with its context. The record originates from a study of cytomegalovirus exposure and HLA in healthy donors. V lost 3 bases and J lost 1; bases outside the gene matches: 5. CDR3 length: 15 amino acids. Per germline, CDR1 KGHSH and CDR2 LQKENI. PCR primers comprised 60 Vbeta and 13 Jbeta primers. Method: immunoSEQ multiplex PCR; TCRdb's copy keeps in-frame clones and lacks some. The table shows over 150,000 clones, with approximately 75% occurring only once. Sequenced: PBMCs. This receptor was identified in a woman aged 18-29 years in good health and CMV-seronegative. V is TRBV18 and J is TRBJ1-1, with 7 nucleotides matching TRBD1. DNA for the CDR3: TGTGCCAGCTCACCTTGGGACAGTCCGAACACTGAAGCTTTCTTT. It translates to CASSPWDSPNTEAFF.